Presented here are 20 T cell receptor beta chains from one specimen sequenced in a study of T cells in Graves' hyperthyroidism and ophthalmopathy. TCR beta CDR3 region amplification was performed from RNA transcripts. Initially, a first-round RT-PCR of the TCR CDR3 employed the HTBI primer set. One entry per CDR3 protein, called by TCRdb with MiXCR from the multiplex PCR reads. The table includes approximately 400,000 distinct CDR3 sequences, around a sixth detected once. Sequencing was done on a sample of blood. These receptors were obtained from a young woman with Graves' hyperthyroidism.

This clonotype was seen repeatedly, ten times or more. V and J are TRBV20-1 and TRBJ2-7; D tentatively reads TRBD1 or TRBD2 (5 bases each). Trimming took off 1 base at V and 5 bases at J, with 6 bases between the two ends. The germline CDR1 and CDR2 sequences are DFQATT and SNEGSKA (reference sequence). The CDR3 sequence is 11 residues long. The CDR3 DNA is TGCAGTGCTAGAGTGGGGGACGAGCAGTACTTC. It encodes CSARVGDEQYF.

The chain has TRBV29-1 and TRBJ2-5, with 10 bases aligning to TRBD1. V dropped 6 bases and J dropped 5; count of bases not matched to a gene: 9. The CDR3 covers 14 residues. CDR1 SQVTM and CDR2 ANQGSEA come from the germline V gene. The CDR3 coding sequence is TGCAGCGTCGCCCCCGGGACAGGGGCTGAGACCCAGTACTTC. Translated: CSVAPGTGAETQYF.

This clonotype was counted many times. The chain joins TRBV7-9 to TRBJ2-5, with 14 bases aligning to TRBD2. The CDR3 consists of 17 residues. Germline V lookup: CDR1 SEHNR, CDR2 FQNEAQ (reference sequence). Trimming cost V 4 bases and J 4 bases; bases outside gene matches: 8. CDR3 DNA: TGTGCCAGCAGCTCACAGACTAGCGGGAGGGTCCCAGAGACCCAGTACTTC. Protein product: CASSSQTSGRVPETQYF. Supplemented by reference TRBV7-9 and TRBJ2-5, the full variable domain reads DTGVSQNPRHKITKRGQNVTFRCDPISEHNRLYWYRQTLGQGPEFLTYFQNEAQLEKSRLLSDRFSAERPKGSFSTLEIQRTEQGDSAMYLCASSSQTSGRVPETQYFGPGTRLLVL.

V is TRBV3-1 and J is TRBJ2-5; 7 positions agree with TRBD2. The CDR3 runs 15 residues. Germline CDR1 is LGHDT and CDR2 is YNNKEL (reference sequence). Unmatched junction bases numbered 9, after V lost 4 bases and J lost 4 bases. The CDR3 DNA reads TGTGCCAGCAGCCTTCACGGGGGGTGGTTAGAGACCCAGTACTTC. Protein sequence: CASSLHGGWLETQYF.

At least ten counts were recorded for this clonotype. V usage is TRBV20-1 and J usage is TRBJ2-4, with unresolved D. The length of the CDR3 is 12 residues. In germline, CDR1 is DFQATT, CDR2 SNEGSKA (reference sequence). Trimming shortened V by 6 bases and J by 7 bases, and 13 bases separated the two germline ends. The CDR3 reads CSAGDFGNIQYF. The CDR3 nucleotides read TGCAGTGCCGGAGACTTTGGGAACATTCAGTACTTC.

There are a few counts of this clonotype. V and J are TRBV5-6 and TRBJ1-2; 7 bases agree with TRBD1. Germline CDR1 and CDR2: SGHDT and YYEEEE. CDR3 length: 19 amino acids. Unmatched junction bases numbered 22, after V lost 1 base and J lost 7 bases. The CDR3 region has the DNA TGTGCCAGCAGCTTGTTTGGAGGCTCTCGGACAGGTCCGGAAAGTGGCTACACCTTC. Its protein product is CASSLFGGSRTGPESGYTF.

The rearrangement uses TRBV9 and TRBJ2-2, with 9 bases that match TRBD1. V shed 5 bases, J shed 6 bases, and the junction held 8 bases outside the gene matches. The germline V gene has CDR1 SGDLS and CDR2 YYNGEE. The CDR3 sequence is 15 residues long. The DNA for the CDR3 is TGTGCCAGCAGTTCCGGGACAGGGCTCCCCGGGGAGCTGTTTTTT. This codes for CASSSGTGLPGELFF.

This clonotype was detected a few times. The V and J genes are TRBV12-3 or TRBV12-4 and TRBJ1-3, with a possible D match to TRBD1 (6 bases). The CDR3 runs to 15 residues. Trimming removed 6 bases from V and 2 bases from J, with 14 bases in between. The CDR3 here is CASSPGAEAGNTIYF. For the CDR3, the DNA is TGTGCCAGCAGCCCGGGGGCCGAGGCTGGAAACACCATATATTTT.

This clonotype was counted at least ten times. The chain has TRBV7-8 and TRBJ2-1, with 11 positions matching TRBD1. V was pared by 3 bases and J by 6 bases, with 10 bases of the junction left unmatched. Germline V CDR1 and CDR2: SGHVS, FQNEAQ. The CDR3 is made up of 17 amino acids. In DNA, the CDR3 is TGTGCCAGCAGCTTTTTTTCGGATGGGACAGGGGGCAATGAGCAGTTCTTC. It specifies CASSFFSDGTGGNEQFF.

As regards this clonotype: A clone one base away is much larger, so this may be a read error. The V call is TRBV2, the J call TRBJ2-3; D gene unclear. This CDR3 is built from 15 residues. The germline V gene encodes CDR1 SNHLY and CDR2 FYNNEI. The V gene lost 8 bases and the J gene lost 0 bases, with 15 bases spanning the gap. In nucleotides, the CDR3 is TGTGCCAGCGGCCCGGGTTTAACTAGCACAGATACGCAGTATTTT. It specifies CASGPGLTSTDTQYF.

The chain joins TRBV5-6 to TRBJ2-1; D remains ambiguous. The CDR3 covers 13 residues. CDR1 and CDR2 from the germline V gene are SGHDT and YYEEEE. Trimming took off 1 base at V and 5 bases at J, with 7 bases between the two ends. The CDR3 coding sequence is TGTGCCAGCAGCTTGCAGGAAAACAATGAGCAGTTCTTC. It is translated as CASSLQENNEQFF.

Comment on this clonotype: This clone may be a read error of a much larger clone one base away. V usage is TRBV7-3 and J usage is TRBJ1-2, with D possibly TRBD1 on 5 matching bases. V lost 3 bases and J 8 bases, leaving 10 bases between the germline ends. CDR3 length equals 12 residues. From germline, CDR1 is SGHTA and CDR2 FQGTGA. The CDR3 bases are TGTGCCAGCAGCTTGGCGGGGGGGGGCTACACCTTC. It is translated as CASSLAGGGYTF.

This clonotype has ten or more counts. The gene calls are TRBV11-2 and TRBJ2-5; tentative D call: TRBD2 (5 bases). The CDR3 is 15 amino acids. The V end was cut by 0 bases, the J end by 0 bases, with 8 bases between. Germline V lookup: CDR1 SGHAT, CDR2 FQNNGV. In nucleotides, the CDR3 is TGTGCCAGCAGCTTAGAGAGGGTGGACCAAGAGACCCAGTACTTC. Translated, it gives CASSLERVDQETQYF.

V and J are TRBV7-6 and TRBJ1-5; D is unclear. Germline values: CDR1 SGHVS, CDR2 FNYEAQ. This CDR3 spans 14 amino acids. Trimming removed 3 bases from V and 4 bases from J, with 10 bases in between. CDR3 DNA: TGTGCCAGCAGCTTTGATACTCTTAATCAGCCCCAGCATTTT. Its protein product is CASSFDTLNQPQHF.

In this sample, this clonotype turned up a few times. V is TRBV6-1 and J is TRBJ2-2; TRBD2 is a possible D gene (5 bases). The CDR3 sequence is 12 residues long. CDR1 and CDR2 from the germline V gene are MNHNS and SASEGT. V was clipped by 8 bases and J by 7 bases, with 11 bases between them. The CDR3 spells CASSVEGGELFF. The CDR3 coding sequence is TGTGCCAGCTCCGTCGAGGGCGGGGAGCTGTTTTTT.

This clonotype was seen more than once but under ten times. CDR3 protein: CASTGTNTGELFF. CDR3 bases: TGTGCCAGCACCGGGACTAACACCGGGGAGCTGTTTTTT. V and J are TRBV7-2 and TRBJ2-2; D perhaps matches TRBD2 (6 bases). Germline V gene data show CDR1 as SGHTA and CDR2 as FQGNSA. Trimming took 7 bases from V and 2 from J, leaving 8 bases between them. The CDR3 sequence is 13 residues long.

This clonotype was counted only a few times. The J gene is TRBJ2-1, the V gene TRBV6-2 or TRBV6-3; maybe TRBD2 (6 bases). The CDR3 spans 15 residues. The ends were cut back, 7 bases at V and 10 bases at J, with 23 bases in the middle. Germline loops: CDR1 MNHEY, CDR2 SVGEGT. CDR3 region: CASTKTGRGAREQFF. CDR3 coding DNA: TGTGCCAGCACAAAAACCGGGCGGGGTGCAAGGGAGCAGTTCTTC.

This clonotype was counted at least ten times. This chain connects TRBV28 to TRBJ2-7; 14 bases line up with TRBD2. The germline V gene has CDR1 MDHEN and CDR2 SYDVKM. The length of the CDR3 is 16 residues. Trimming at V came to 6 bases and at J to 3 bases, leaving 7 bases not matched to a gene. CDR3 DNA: TGTGCCAGCAGCGGACTAGCGGGAGGTTGGAGCTACGAGCAGTACTTC. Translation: CASSGLAGGWSYEQYF.

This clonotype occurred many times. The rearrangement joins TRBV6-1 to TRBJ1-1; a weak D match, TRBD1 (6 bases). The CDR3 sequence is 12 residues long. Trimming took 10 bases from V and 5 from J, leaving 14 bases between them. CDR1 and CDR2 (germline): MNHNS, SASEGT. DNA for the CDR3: TGTGCCAAGCATGGGGGGCTGACTGAAGCTTTCTTT. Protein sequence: CAKHGGLTEAFF.

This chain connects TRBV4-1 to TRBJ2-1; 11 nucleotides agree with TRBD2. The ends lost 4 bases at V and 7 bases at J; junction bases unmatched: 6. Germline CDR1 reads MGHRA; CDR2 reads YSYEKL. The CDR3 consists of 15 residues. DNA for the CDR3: TGCGCCAGCAGCCCTACTAGCGGGGGACGAAATGAGCAGTTCTTC. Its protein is CASSPTSGGRNEQFF.